The 21 T cell receptor beta chains reported below all come from one sample, sequenced in a study of cytomegalovirus exposure and HLA in healthy donors listed by TCRdb under 2017. The method was the immunoSEQ multiplex PCR assay. TCRdb re-hosts the immuneACCESS table, in-frame sequences only. Its copies lack some clones; in the studies checked, an unresolved V gene accounts for under half of them, and the cause for the rest is not known. This sample holds some 130,000 clones; almost 90% were observed only once. The ten most abundant clones make up approximately 1.5% of the sample. The sequenced sample consisted of PBMCs. Every receptor here comes from a man aged 30 to 39 in good health and CMV-seronegative.

V is TRBV7-2 and J is TRBJ2-7, with 12 bases matching TRBD2. Germline V gene data show CDR1 as SGHTA and CDR2 as FQGNSA. V was clipped by 5 bases and J by 7 bases; unmatched bases: 6. CDR3 size: 14 residues. The CDR3 nucleotides are TGTGCCAGCAGCGCGGGACTAGCGGGCGAGGAGCAGTACTTC. Translating it yields CASSAGLAGEEQYF.

CDR3 in amino acids: CASSRWPGYTF. In DNA, the CDR3 is TGTGCCAGCAGCCGATGGCCTGGCTACACCTTC. The V and J genes are TRBV4-2 and TRBJ1-2; no clear D. CDR1 is LGHNA and CDR2 is YNFKEQ in the germline V gene. The length of the CDR3 is 11 residues. V was shortened by 4 bases and J by 7 bases, with 7 bases between the two germline ends.

The CDR3 DNA reads TGCGCCAGCAGTCGTCCAGAGGCGAACACCGGGGAGCTGTTTTTT. Amino acids: CASSRPEANTGELFF. The chain has TRBV5-1 and TRBJ2-2; D is ambiguous. Trimming pared 5 bases from V and 0 bases from J, leaving 11 bases between. This CDR3 has 15 residues. Per the germline V gene, CDR1 is SGHRS and CDR2 is YFSETQ. The entire variable domain, with the rest obtained from reference TRBV5-1 and TRBJ2-2, is as follows: KAGVTQTPRYLIKTRGQQVTLSCSPISGHRSVSWYQQTPGQGLQFLFEYFSETQRNKGNFPGRFSGRQFSNSRSEMNVSTLELGDSALYLCASSRPEANTGELFFGEGSRLTVL.

The V call is TRBV6-4, the J call TRBJ2-1; 9 positions match TRBD2. The length of the CDR3 is 21 residues. Germline lookup yields CDR1 MRHNA and CDR2 SNTAGT. The ends lost 0 bases at V and 2 bases at J; junction bases unmatched: 17. The CDR3 nucleotides are TGTGCCAGCAGTGACTCGAAACCCAATGCTAGCGGGATCCAGACCTACAATGAGCAGTTCTTC. Its protein product is CASSDSKPNASGIQTYNEQFF.

The chain is built from TRBV6-6 and TRBJ2-2; 12 bases agree with TRBD2. CDR3 length: 16 residues. Germline trimming cut 4 bases from V and 4 bases from J; bases unmatched to any gene: 4. Germline loops: CDR1 MNHNY, CDR2 SVGAGI (reference sequence). The CDR3 is CASSFTTSGSTGELFF. The CDR3 nucleotides are TGTGCCAGCAGTTTCACGACTAGCGGGAGCACCGGGGAGCTGTTTTTT.

This chain joins TRBV6-6 and TRBJ1-1; a weak D match, TRBD1 (6 bases). Trimming pared 6 bases from V and 7 bases from J, leaving 9 bases between. The CDR3 covers 11 residues. CDR1 and CDR2 from the germline V gene are MNHNY and SVGAGI (reference sequence). The CDR3 coding sequence is TGTGCCAGCAGGAAGGACAGTGAAGCTTTCTTT. It translates to CASRKDSEAFF.

V is TRBV5-1 and J is TRBJ1-2, with D possibly matching TRBD1 (5 bases). Trimming left V 7 bases short and J 3 bases short, with 13 bases between. CDR3 size: 13 residues. Per germline, CDR1 SGHRS and CDR2 YFSETQ. The CDR3, as DNA: TGCGCCAGCGGGATGGGGGGTGACTATGGCTACACCTTC. It translates to CASGMGGDYGYTF.

J is TRBJ2-7 and V is TRBV6-5; D gene uncertain. Per the germline V gene, CDR1 is MNHEY and CDR2 is SVGAGI. This CDR3 is 14 amino acids long. The V end was cut by 5 bases, the J end by 2 bases, with 13 bases between. CDR3 nucleotide sequence: TGTGCCAGCAGTGGGCCGTCTACCCCCTACGAGCAGTACTTC. Residues: CASSGPSTPYEQYF.

This chain joins TRBV7-2 and TRBJ2-2; tentative D call: TRBD2 (5 bases). This CDR3 contains 14 residues. Germline CDR1 SGHTA, CDR2 FQGNSA. V was trimmed by 2 bases and J by 1 base, leaving 5 bases between them. The CDR3 coding sequence is TGTGCCAGCAGCTTAAGCGGGAACACCGGGGAGCTGTTTTTT. Residues: CASSLSGNTGELFF.

In its sample, this clone was seen a few times. The chain has TRBV7-2 and TRBJ2-1; 11 positions agree with TRBD2. Looked up from germline, CDR1 is SGHTA and CDR2 is FQGNSA. This CDR3 has 15 residues. Losses at the gene ends were 3 bases for V and 6 bases for J; bases not matched to a gene: 4. This chain's CDR3 is CASSFSGTSGNEQFF. As DNA, the CDR3 is TGTGCCAGCAGCTTCTCCGGGACTAGCGGCAATGAGCAGTTCTTC.

This chain uses TRBV9 with TRBJ2-3, with D possibly matching TRBD2 (6 bases). V lost 0 bases and J lost 5, with 10 bases in between. In germline, CDR1 is SGDLS, CDR2 YYNGEE. The CDR3 covers 14 residues. The CDR3 nucleotides read TGTGCCAGCAGCGTAGGGGTCGGGAGAGATACGCAGTATTTT. This encodes CASSVGVGRDTQYF.

V is TRBV14 and J is TRBJ2-7, with D possibly matching TRBD2 (5 bases). Germline V CDR1 and CDR2: SGHDN, FVKESK. V shed 8 bases and J shed 4 bases, with 12 bases lying between them. The CDR3 length is 12 residues. The CDR3 DNA reads TGTGCCAGCCGGAGCGGAGGTTACGAGCAGTACTTC. Protein product: CASRSGGYEQYF.

This chain uses TRBV30 with TRBJ2-7; 10 bases fit TRBD1. The length of the CDR3 is 14 residues. V was clipped by 4 bases and J by 3 bases; unmatched bases: 6. CDR1 and CDR2 (germline): GTSNPN, SVGIG (reference sequence). The chain's CDR3 is CAWTSGTGVYEQYF. CDR3 nucleotide sequence: TGTGCCTGGACCTCTGGGACAGGGGTCTACGAGCAGTACTTC. The full variable domain, in which reference TRBV30 and TRBJ2-7 provide the parts outside the CDR3, is SQTIHQWPATLVQPVGSPLSLECTVEGTSNPNLYWYRQAAGRGLQLLFYSVGIGQISSEVPQNLSASRPQDRQFILSSKKLLLSDSGFYLCAWTSGTGVYEQYFGPGTRLTVT.

The genes are TRBV28 and TRBJ2-5, with D perhaps TRBD2 (6 bases). The germline gives CDR1 MDHEN, CDR2 SYDVKM. The CDR3 loop spans 15 amino acids. V gave up 2 bases and J gave up 0 bases, with 10 bases separating them. CDR3 protein: CASSLGGRYQETQYF. Here the CDR3 DNA reads TGTGCCAGCAGTTTAGGAGGGAGGTACCAAGAGACCCAGTACTTC.

This clone came up once. This sequence joins TRBV18 and TRBJ1-1; 7 nucleotides agree with TRBD1. Germline values: CDR1 KGHSH, CDR2 LQKENI. Trimming removed 3 bases from V and 1 base from J; junction bases left unmatched: 5. The CDR3 contains 15 residues. The CDR3 reads CASSPGQVGNTEAFF. DNA of the CDR3: TGTGCCAGCTCACCCGGACAGGTCGGGAACACTGAAGCTTTCTTT.

This clone turned up a few times. This rearrangement joins TRBV7-2 to TRBJ1-6; the D gene is possibly TRBD1 (5 bases). The V end lost 5 bases, the J end lost 10 bases, and 15 bases lay between the germline ends. This CDR3 spans 14 amino acids. Germline assignment: CDR1 SGHTA and CDR2 FQGNSA. The CDR3 reads CASSLRRDSSPLHF. Here the CDR3 DNA reads TGTGCCAGCAGCCTGCGCCGGGACTCGTCACCCCTCCACTTT.

The rearrangement joins TRBV19 to TRBJ2-2; TRBD2 matches 7 bases. Trimming took 10 bases from V and 4 from J; bases not matched to a gene: 18. CDR3 length: 17 residues. CDR1 and CDR2 from the germline V gene are LNHDA and SQIVND (reference sequence). The CDR3 sequence: CANNEWGGGRSTGELFF. CDR3 sequence (DNA): TGTGCCAATAACGAGTGGGGTGGCGGGAGATCCACCGGGGAGCTGTTTTTT.

This chain joins TRBV2 and TRBJ1-5; the D gene is possibly TRBD1 (5 bases). Germline V gene sequence: CDR1 SNHLY, CDR2 FYNNEI. This CDR3 comprises 16 residues. Deletions cut 6 bases from V and 0 bases from J, with 15 bases between. The CDR3 DNA reads TGTGCCAGCAGCGGAAGGGGTAGTTCTAGCAATCAGCCCCAGCATTTT. Protein: CASSGRGSSSNQPQHF.

This chain uses TRBV25-1 with TRBJ1-2; perhaps TRBD1 as D (6 bases). Germline CDR1 is MGHDK and CDR2 is SYGVNS. Trimming pared 4 bases from V and 4 bases from J, leaving 16 bases between. CDR3 length equals 15 residues. Here the CDR3 DNA reads TGTGCCAGCAGTGTGGGGGGGGGCAGCTTCTATGGCTACACCTTC. Its protein is CASSVGGGSFYGYTF.

The chain is built from TRBV27 and TRBJ2-3, with D maybe TRBD1 (6 bases). This CDR3 is 16 amino acids long. CDR1 MNHEY and CDR2 SMNVEV come from the germline V gene (reference sequence). Deletions cut 6 bases from V and 0 bases from J, with 16 bases between. Written as DNA, the CDR3 is TGTGCCAGCAGCGAAACCGGGACACGTAGCACAGATACGCAGTATTTT. Amino acid sequence: CASSETGTRSTDTQYF.

The V call is TRBV6-5, the J call TRBJ2-3; 12 bases map to TRBD2. The CDR3 loop spans 16 amino acids. Germline-derived CDR1 and CDR2 are MNHEY and SVGAGI. With 2 bases clipped from V and 8 bases from J, the junction kept 8 bases outside the gene matches. The CDR3: CASSYGTSGRIGTQYF. The CDR3 DNA reads TGTGCCAGCAGTTACGGCACTAGCGGGAGGATAGGTACGCAGTATTTT.